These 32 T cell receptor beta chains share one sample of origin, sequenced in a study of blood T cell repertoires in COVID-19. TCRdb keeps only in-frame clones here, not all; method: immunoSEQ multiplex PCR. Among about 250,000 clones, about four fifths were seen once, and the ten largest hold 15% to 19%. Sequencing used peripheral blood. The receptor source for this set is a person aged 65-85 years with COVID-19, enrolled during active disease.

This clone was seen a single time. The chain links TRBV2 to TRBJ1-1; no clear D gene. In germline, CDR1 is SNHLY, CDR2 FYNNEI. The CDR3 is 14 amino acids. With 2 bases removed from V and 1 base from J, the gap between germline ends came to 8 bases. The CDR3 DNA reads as TGTGCCAGCAGTGAACGGACTTCGAACACTGAAGCTTTCTTT. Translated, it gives CASSERTSNTEAFF.

The DNA for the CDR3 is TGTGCCAGCAGTTTTAGGTGGGGAGGGCGTAATGAGCAGTTCTTC. This sequence encodes CASSFRWGGRNEQFF. V and J are TRBV27 and TRBJ2-1; TRBD2 matches at 7 bases. Looked up from germline, CDR1 is MNHEY and CDR2 is SMNVEV (reference sequence). This CDR3 has 15 residues. V shed 3 bases and J 7 bases; nucleotides not matched to a gene: 9.

The CDR3 sequence: CASSLAWGREQPQHF. CDR3 DNA sequence: TGTGCCAGCAGCTTAGCGTGGGGGCGGGAGCAGCCCCAGCATTTT. This chain uses TRBV7-2 with TRBJ1-5, with D possibly TRBD1 on 6 matching bases. This CDR3 is 15 amino acids long. Trimming took 0 bases from V and 7 from J, leaving 13 bases between them. CDR1 is SGHTA and CDR2 is FQGNSA in the germline V gene.

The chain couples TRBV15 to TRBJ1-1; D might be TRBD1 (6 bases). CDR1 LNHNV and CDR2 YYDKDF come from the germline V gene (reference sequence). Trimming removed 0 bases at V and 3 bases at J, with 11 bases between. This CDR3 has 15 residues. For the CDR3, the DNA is TGTGCCACCAGCAGAGATCGGGGGGCGGACACTGAAGCTTTCTTT. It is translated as CATSRDRGADTEAFF.

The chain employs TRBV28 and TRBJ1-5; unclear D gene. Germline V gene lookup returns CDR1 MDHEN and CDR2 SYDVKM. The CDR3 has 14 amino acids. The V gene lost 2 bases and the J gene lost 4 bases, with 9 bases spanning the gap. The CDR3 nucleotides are TGTGCCAGCAGTTTAGGCGGGAGTAATCAGCCCCAGCATTTT. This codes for CASSLGGSNQPQHF.

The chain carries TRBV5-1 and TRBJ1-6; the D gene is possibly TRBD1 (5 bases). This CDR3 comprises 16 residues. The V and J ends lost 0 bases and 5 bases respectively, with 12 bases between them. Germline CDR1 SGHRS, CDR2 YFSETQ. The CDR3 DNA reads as TGCGCCAGCAGCTTGGGGGGGGGACTTGATAATTCACCCCTCCACTTT. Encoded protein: CASSLGGGLDNSPLHF.

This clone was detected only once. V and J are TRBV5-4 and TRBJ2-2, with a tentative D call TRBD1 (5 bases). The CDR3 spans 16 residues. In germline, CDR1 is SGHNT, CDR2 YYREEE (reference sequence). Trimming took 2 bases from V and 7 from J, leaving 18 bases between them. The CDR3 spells CASSFPRGAAGGELFF. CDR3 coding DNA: TGTGCCAGCAGCTTTCCAAGGGGTGCGGCTGGCGGGGAGCTGTTTTTT.

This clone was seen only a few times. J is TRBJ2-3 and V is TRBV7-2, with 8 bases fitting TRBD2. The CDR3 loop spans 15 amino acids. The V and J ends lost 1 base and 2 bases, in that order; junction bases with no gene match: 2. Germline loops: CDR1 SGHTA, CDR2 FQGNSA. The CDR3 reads CASSLVAGSTDTQYF. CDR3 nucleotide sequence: TGTGCCAGCAGCTTAGTAGCGGGATCCACAGATACGCAGTATTTT.

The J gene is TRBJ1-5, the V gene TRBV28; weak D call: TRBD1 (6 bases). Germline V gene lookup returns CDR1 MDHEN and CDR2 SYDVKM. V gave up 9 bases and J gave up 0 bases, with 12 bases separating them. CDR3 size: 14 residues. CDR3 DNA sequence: TGTGCCAGTTATCAGGGGAATAGCAATCAGCCCCAGCATTTT. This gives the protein CASYQGNSNQPQHF.

This CDR3 is CASSPLRQNTEAFF. CDR3 DNA sequence: TGTGCCAGCAGCCCCCTACGACAGAACACTGAAGCTTTCTTT. This chain uses TRBV5-8 with TRBJ1-1; the D is unclear. The CDR3 totals 14 residues. From germline, CDR1 is SGHTS and CDR2 YDEGEE. V gave up 4 bases and J gave up 1 base, with 11 bases separating them.

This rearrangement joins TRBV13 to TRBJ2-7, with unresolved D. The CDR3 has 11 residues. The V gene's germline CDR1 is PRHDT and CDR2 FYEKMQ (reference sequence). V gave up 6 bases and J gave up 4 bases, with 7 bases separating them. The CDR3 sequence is CASSSNYEQYF. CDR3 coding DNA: TGTGCCAGCAGTTCTAATTACGAGCAGTACTTC.

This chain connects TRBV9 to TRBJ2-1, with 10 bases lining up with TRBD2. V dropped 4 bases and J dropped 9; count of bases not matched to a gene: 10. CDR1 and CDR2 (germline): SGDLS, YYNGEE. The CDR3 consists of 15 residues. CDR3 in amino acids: CASSPWASGRGEQFF. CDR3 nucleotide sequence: TGTGCCAGCAGCCCCTGGGCTAGCGGGAGAGGTGAGCAGTTCTTC. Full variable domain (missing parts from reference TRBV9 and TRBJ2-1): DSGVTQTPKHLITATGQRVTLRCSPRSGDLSVYWYQQSLDQGLQFLIQYYNGEERAKGNILERFSAQQFPDLHSELNLSSLELGDSALYFCASSPWASGRGEQFFGPGTRLTVL.

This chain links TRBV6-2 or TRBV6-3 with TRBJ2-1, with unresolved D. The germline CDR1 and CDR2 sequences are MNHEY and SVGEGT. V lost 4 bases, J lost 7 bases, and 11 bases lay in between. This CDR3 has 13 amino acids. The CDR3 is CASSLGRLNEQFF. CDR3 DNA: TGTGCCAGCAGTTTGGGCAGGTTAAATGAGCAGTTCTTC.

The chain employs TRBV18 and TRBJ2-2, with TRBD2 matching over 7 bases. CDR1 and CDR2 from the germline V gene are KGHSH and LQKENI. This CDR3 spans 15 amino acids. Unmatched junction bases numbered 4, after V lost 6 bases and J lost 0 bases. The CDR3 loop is CASSPGLANTGELFF. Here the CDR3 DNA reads TGTGCCAGCTCCCCAGGACTAGCGAACACCGGGGAGCTGTTTTTT. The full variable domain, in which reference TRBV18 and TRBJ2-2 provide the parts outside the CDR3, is NAGVMQNPRHLVRRRGQEARLRCSPMKGHSHVYWYRQLPEEGLKFMVYLQKENIIDESGMPKERFSAEFPKEGPSILRIQQVVRGDSAAYFCASSPGLANTGELFFGEGSRLTVL.

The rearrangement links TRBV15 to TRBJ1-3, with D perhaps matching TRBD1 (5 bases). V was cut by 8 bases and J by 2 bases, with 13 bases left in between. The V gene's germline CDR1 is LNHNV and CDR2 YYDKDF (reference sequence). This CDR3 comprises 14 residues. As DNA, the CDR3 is TGTGCCACCGGGCAGGGCGGCACTGGAAACACCATATATTTT. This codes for CATGQGGTGNTIYF.

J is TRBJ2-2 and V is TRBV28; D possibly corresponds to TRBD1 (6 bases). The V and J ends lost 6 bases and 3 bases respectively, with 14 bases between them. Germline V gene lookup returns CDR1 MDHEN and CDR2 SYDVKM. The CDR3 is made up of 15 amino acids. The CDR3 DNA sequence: TGTGCCAGCAGCGAACAGGGTAGGGACACCGGGGAGCTGTTTTTT. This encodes CASSEQGRDTGELFF.

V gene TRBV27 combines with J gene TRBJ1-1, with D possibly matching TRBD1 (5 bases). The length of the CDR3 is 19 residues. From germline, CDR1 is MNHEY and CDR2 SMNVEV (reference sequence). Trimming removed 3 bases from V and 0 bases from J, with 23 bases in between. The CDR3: CASSFGVGSGDSMNTEAFF. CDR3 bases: TGTGCCAGCAGTTTCGGGGTCGGGTCCGGGGACTCCATGAACACTGAAGCTTTCTTT.

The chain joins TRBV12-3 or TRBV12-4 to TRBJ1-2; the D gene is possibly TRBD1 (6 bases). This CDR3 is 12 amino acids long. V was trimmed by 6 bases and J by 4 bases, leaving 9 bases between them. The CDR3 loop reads CASSKQGYGYTF. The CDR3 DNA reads TGTGCCAGCAGCAAACAGGGCTATGGCTACACCTTC.

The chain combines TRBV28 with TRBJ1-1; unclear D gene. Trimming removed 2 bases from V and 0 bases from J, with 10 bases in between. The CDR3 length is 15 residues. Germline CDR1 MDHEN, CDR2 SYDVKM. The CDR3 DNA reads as TGTGCCAGCAGTTTAGCCCCAACGGTGAACACTGAAGCTTTCTTT. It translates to CASSLAPTVNTEAFF.

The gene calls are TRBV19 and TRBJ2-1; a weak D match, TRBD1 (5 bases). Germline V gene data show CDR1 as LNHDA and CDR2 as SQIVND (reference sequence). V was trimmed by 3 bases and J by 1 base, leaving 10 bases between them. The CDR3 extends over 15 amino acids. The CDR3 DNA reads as TGTGCCAGTAGTATCAACAGGCGGTCCTACAATGAGCAGTTCTTC. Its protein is CASSINRRSYNEQFF.

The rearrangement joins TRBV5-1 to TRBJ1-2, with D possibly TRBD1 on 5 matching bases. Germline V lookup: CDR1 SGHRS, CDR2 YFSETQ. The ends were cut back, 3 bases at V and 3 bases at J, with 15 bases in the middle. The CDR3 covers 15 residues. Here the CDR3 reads CASSSGSGGDYGYTF. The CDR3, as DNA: TGCGCCAGCAGCTCCGGTTCGGGGGGGGACTATGGCTACACCTTC.

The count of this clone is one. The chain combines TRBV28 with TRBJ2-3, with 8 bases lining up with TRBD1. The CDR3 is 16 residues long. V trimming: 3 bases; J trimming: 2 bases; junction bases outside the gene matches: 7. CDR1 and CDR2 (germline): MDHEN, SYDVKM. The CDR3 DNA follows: TGTGCCAGCAGTTTCGGGGGCAGGGGGCCCACAGATACGCAGTATTTT. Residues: CASSFGGRGPTDTQYF.

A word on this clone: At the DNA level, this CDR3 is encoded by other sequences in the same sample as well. This chain's CDR3 is CASSLPGTGELFF. DNA of the CDR3: TGTGCCAGCAGCTTGCCGGGCACCGGGGAGCTGTTTTTT. The chain combines TRBV7-2 with TRBJ2-2; D remains unclear. The CDR3 covers 13 residues. V dropped 3 bases and J dropped 4 bases, with 6 bases sitting between them. Per germline, CDR1 SGHTA and CDR2 FQGNSA.

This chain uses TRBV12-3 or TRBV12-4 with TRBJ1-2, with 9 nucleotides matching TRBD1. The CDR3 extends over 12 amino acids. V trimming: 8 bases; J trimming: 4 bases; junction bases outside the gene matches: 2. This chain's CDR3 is CASLGQGYGYTF. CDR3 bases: TGTGCCAGCTTGGGACAGGGCTATGGCTACACCTTC.

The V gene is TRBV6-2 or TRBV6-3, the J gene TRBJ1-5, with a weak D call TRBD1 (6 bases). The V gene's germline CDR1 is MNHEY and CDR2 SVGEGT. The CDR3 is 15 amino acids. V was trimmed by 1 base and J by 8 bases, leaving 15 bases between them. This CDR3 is CASSYLTGGVEPQHF. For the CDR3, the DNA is TGTGCCAGCAGTTACTTAACGGGGGGCGTTGAGCCCCAGCATTTT.

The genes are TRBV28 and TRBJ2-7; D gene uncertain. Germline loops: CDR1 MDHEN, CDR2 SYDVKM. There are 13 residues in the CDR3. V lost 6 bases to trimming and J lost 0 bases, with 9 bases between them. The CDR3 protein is CASSPTSSYEQYF. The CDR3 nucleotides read TGTGCCAGCAGCCCTACGAGCTCCTACGAGCAGTACTTC.

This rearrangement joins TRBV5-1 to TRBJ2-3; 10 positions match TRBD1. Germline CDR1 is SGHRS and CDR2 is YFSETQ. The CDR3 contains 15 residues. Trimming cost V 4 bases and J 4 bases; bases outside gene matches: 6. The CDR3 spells CASSTGQGRSDTQYF. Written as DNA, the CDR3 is TGCGCCAGCAGCACGGGACAGGGGCGCTCAGATACGCAGTATTTT.

Here the CDR3 DNA reads TGTGCCAGCAGGACAGGGACCGGGTTGGGGACCGGGGAGCTGTTTTTT. Protein: CASRTGTGLGTGELFF. The rearrangement links TRBV5-6 to TRBJ2-2, with TRBD1 matching 7 bases. The V segment lost 5 bases and the J segment 5 bases; nucleotides outside the gene matches: 12. This CDR3 comprises 16 residues. CDR1 and CDR2 from the germline V gene are SGHDT and YYEEEE.

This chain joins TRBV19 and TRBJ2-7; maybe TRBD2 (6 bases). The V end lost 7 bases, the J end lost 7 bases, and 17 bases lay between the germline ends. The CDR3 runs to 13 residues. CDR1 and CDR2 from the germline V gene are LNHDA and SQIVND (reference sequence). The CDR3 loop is CASNRGTGREQYF. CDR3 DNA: TGTGCCAGTAATCGAGGAACTGGGAGGGAGCAGTACTTC.

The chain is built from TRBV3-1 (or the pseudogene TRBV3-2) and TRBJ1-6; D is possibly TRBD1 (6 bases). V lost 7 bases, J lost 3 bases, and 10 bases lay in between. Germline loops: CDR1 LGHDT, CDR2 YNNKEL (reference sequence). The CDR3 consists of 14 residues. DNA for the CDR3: TGTGCCAGCATTCAGGGACACTATAATTCACCCCTCCACTTT. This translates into CASIQGHYNSPLHF.

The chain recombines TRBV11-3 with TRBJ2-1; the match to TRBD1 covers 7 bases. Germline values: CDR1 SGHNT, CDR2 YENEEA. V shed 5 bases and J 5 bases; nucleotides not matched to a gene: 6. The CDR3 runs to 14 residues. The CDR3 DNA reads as TGTGCCAGCAGCCTCCGAGGGGGCAACAATGAGCAGTTCTTC. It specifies CASSLRGGNNEQFF. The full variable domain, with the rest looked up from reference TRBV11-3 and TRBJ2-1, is EAGVVQSPRYKIIEKKQPVAFWCNPISGHNTLYWYLQNLGQGPELLIRYENEEAVDDSQLPKDRFSAERLKGVDSTLKIQPAELGDSAVYLCASSLRGGNNEQFFGPGTRLTVL.

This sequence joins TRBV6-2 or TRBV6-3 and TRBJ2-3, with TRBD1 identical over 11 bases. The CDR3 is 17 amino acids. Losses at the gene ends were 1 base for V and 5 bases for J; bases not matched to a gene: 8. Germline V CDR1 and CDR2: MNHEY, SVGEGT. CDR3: CASSYFAGTGGGDTQYF. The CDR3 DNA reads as TGTGCCAGCAGTTACTTCGCCGGGACAGGGGGTGGAGATACGCAGTATTTT.